The TCR beta chain under discussion was sequenced for a study of T cell changes during pregnancy in multiple sclerosis. The ends were cut back, 6 bases at V and 10 bases at J, with 22 bases in the middle. The germline V gene encodes CDR1 MNHNS and CDR2 SASEGT. The CDR3 spans 15 residues. TCRdb's copy holds only in-frame clones and misses some; the assay was immunoSEQ multiplex PCR. The sample shows tens of thousands of clones, about 91% of them seen only once. The TCR sequence derives from a female donor with multiple sclerosis, enrolled in a pregnancy study. The chain has TRBV6-1 and TRBJ2-1; D possibly corresponds to TRBD1 (6 bases). Sample: peripheral blood, taken after pregnancy. The CDR3 DNA reads TGTGCCAGCAGGCCAGGGGCTACTGTTGTCGGCGAGCAGTTCTTC. Amino acids: CASRPGATVVGEQFF.